This T cell receptor beta chain was sequenced for a study of blood T cell repertoires in COVID-19. Background on the study: In each case, the material was cDNA or gDNA derived from T cells, B-cell-depleted T cells, or PBMCs.

CDR1 and CDR2 from the germline V gene are MNHEY and SVGAGI. The CDR3 is 13 amino acids. V gave up 5 bases and J gave up 8 bases, with 15 bases separating them. The data were produced by immunoSEQ multiplex PCR, yet TCRdb's version contains in-frame clones alone and is incomplete. In the table there are about 48,000 clones, 85% of which are singletons. The specimen sequenced was peripheral blood. This chain links TRBV6-5 with TRBJ1-2; D ambiguous. This clonotype originated in a woman in her fifties or sixties with acute or convalescent COVID-19. The DNA of the CDR3 is TGTGCCAGCAGTACCCCCCAAGAGGCCGGCTACACCTTC. Translating gives CASSTPQEAGYTF.